This TCR beta chain was sequenced in a study of identical twins. A template switching step contributed a universal primer site, while unique molecular identifiers were present in the cDNA. TCRdb passed the 5' RACE reads through MiXCR, listing each CDR3 protein once. The top ten clones hold about an eighth of a sample with roughly 770,000 distinct CDR3 sequences, 18% of them seen once. This clonotype has ten or more counts. With 4 bases removed from V and 6 bases from J, the gap between germline ends came to 10 bases. The CDR3 sequence is 12 residues long. The data were also submitted as part of a second study, on T cells expressing NK-cell markers. From that paper: Seven HCMV-seropositive donors and one seronegative donor made up the eight sequenced donors. CD8+ T cells in six donors included dominant NKG2C+ clonotypes at roughly 1.0-7.0%.

This sequence originates from a woman between 18 and 30 years old in good health. The material sequenced was PBMCs. V usage is TRBV12-3 or TRBV12-4 and J usage is TRBJ2-7; maybe TRBD1 (6 bases). CDR3 in DNA: TGTGCCAGCAGTTCACAGGGCGGCGAGCAGTACTTC. Its translation is CASSSQGGEQYF.